This T cell receptor (beta chain) was identified during a study of cytomegalovirus exposure and HLA in healthy donors. General observations from the study: In a later analysis, DRB1 alleles had the most associated TCRs; HLA-C alleles the fewest. Data from an earlier analysis indicated that most TCR beta V segments were productive either about 87% or about 30% of the time. A list of 164 TCR beta chains associated with cytomegalovirus was given.

As regards this clone: Its matching antigen is unknown.

In the PCR, 60 Vbeta and 13 Jbeta primers were used. Using immunoSEQ multiplex PCR, the repertoire was profiled, and TCRdb retains in-frame clones only, with some absent. The sample contains a few hundred thousand clones, over 65% of which appear only once. This sequence was found in a woman in her twenties or thirties in good health and CMV-seronegative. The source material was PBMCs.

The CDR3 DNA is TGTGCCAGCAGCTCGCCTCAGGGGAGCCATGGCTACACCTTC. The encoded protein is CASSSPQGSHGYTF. The gene calls are TRBV6-5 and TRBJ1-2, with D perhaps matching TRBD1 (6 bases). CDR1 is MNHEY and CDR2 is SVGAGI in the germline V gene. V lost 6 bases to trimming and J lost 6 bases, with 17 bases between them. The CDR3 contains 14 residues.